This T cell receptor beta chain emerged from a study of shared clonotypes between healthy human individuals. Turning to the study itself: Plates per donor: three CD4 naive, three CD4 memory, two CD8 naive, one CD8 memory.

With 5 bases clipped from V and 7 bases from J, the junction kept 15 bases outside the gene matches. This CDR3 comprises 17 residues. Looked up from germline, CDR1 is MNHEY and CDR2 is SMNVEV (reference sequence). Sequencing used immunoSEQ multiplex PCR; TCRdb keeps in-frame clones, though not all of them. Of under 600,000 clones in the sample, roughly 95% were seen once. The clonotype originates from a woman under 40 in good health. The sequenced sample was naive CD4+ T cells sorted from blood. Subset in this sample: CD45RA+ positively selected. The rearrangement uses TRBV27 and TRBJ2-7; 12 nucleotides agree with TRBD2. The CDR3 is CASSLPGKTSGRPEQYF. DNA of the CDR3: TGTGCCAGCAGTCTCCCGGGGAAAACTAGCGGGAGGCCGGAGCAGTACTTC.